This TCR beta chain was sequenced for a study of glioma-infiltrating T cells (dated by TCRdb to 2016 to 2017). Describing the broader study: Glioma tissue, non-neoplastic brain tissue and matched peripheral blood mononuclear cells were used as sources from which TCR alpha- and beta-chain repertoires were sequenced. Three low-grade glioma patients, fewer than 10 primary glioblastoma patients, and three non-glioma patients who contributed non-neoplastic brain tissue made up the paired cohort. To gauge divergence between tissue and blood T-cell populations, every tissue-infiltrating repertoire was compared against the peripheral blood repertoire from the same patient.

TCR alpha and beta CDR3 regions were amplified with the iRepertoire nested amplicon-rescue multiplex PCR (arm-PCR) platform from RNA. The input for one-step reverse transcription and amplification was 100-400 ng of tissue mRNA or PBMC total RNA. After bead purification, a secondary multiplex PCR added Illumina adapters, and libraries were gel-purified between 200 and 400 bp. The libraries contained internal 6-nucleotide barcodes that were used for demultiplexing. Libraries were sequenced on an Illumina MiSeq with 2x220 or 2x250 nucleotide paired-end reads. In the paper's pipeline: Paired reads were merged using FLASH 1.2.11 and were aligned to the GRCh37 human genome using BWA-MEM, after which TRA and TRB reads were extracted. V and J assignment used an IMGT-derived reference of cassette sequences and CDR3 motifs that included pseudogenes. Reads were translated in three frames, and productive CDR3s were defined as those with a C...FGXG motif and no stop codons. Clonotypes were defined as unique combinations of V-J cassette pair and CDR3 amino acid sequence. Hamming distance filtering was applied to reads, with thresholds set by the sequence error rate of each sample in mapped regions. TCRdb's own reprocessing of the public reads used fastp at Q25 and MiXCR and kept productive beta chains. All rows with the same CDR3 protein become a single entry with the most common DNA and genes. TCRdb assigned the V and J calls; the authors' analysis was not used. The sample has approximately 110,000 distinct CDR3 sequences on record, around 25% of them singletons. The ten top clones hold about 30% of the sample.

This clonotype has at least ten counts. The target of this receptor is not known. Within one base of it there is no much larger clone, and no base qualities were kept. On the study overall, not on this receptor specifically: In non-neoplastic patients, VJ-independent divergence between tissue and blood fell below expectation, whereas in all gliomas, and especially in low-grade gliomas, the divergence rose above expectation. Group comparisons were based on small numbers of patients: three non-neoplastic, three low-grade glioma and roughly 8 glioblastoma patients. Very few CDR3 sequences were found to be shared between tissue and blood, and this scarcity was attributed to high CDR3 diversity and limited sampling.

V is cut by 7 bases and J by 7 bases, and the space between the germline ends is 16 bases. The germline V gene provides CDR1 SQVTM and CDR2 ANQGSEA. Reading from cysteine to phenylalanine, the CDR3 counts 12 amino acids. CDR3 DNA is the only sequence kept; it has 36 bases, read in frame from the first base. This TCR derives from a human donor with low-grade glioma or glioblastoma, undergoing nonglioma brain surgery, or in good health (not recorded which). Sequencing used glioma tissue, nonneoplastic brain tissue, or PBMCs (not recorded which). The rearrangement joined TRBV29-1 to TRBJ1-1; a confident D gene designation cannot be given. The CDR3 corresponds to CSDDSGMFEAFF. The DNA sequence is TGCAGCGACGACTCCGGCATGTTTGAAGCTTTCTTT.